This is a list of T cell receptor beta chains from one sample in a study of blood T cell repertoires in COVID-19. Some clones are missing from TCRdb's copy, which holds only in-frame ones; the method was immunoSEQ multiplex PCR. The table records hundreds of thousands of clones, 83% of them present only once. Sequenced: peripheral blood. Receptors originate from a young woman with COVID-19, enrolled during active disease. CDR3s leave out the opening cysteine and the closing phenylalanine or tryptophan.

j_call,v_call,cdr3_aa
TRBJ2-3,TRBV5-1,ASSLALMSSDTDTQY
TRBJ2-3,TRBV2,ASGGTRIADTQY
TRBJ2-7,TRBV21-1,ASSIPGTSGGDSSYEQY
TRBJ2-7,TRBV19,ASSIGGQSYEQY
TRBJ1-2,TRBV19,ASSPGPDRDANYGYT
TRBJ2-1,TRBV11-3,ASSLTHPGEQF
TRBJ2-7,TRBV7-9,ASRPPRTVGEQY
TRBJ1-5,TRBV24-1,ATSDLGSNNQPQH
TRBJ2-6,TRBV19,ASSLRGVIVGANVLT
TRBJ2-7,TRBV18,ASSLQASNEQY
TRBJ2-1,TRBV15,ATSRGGESIEQF
TRBJ2-2,TRBV2,ASSVEGVNTGELF
TRBJ2-2,TRBV5-1,ASSLSGTGELF
TRBJ2-3,TRBV7-2,ASSLAFGPDTQY
TRBJ1-4,TRBV28,ASSLADFKGKLF
TRBJ2-2,TRBV9,ASSPFGGSANTGELF
TRBJ1-5,TRBV7-3,ASSTQGNQPQH
TRBJ2-7,TRBV24-1,ATSDSPGQGSYEQY
TRBJ2-6,TRBV6-1,ASSEVSRGLSGANVLA
TRBJ1-1,TRBV3-1/TRBV3-2,ASSLSGGFMNTEAF
TRBJ2-3,TRBV5-1,ASSMGQGDLISTDTQY
TRBJ2-1,TRBV10-3,AALGNEQF
TRBJ2-7,TRBV9,ASSVESSSLGGGGYEQY
TRBJ1-2,TRBV27,ASSSIDRNLYGYT
TRBJ2-7,TRBV6-5,ASSYSDSYEQY
TRBJ2-3,TRBV28,ASSLSGGGADTQY
TRBJ2-1,TRBV2,ASTPGLAGGKQF
TRBJ1-1,TRBV6-6,ASSQFTGDGTEAF